This T cell receptor (beta chain) was documented in a study of T cell responses to AZD1222 COVID-19 vaccine. Study-wide results and caveats: In a largely white British group with more females than males, clonal diversity was possibly underestimated. Sampling captured repertoires only after the peak T cell response. Epitopes outside B.1.351 and B.1.1.7 mutated regions reportedly drew nearly half of spike TCRs.

Comments on this clone: Its target is not known.

Libraries were prepared by immunoSEQ multiplex PCR; TCRdb keeps only in-frame clonotypes and omits some of them. The repertoire holds about 94,000 clones, with around 85% as singletons. Pooling covered second doses at about 4 or about 12 weeks. This CDR3 comprises 13 residues. Germline V gene data show CDR1 as GTSNPN and CDR2 as SVGIG (reference sequence). With V trimmed by 8 bases and J by 5 bases, 4 bases remained unmatched. The source is an adult who received the AZD1222 COVID-19 vaccine. The V call is TRBV30, the J call TRBJ1-5; the match to TRBD1 covers 12 bases. Sequenced material: peripheral blood, taken 28 days after the second AZD1222 dose. CDR3 sequence reads: CAAGTGGDQPQHF. The CDR3 DNA reads as TGTGCCGCCGGGACAGGGGGCGATCAGCCCCAGCATTTT.